A selection of T cell receptor beta chains follows, all from one sample in a study of blood T cell repertoires in COVID-19. The table came from immunoSEQ multiplex PCR; TCRdb's copy has only in-frame clones and leaves some out. The sample has 140,000 or so clones, around 90% seen once. Sequences were obtained from peripheral blood. These receptors were taken from a man in his sixties or seventies with acute or convalescent COVID-19. Each CDR3 is given with its conserved first and last residue. The D gene is left open where the match is weak. For some rows the clone size is stated as once, few or many, or as a class when expanded; others skip it.

TRBJ2-5 TRBV5-1 . . TGCGCCAGCAGCTTGGCCCTCCTCGGGGGTTTGGAGACCCAGTACTTC CASSLALLGGLETQYF
TRBJ1-6 TRBV28 . . TGTGCCAGCAGAAGGGGGACCTCCGGAGATTCACCCCTCCACTTT CASRRGTSGDSPLHF
TRBJ1-2 TRBV27 TRBD1 . TGTGCCAGCCGAACCGGGACAGCTTATGGCTACACCTTC CASRTGTAYGYTF
TRBJ2-3 TRBV5-1 TRBD2 . TGCGCCAGCAGCTTGGGCTATAGCGGACTAGCGGGGGGAACAGATACGCAGTATTTT CASSLGYSGLAGGTDTQYF
TRBJ2-7 TRBV10-2 . . TGCGCCAGCGAGGGACATGCCTACGAGCAGTACTTC CASEGHAYEQYF
TRBJ1-4 TRBV9 TRBD1 . TGTGCCAGCAGCGTAGGGGGACAGGGGGGCATCTCCCCAGAAAAACTGTTTTTT CASSVGGQGGISPEKLFF
TRBJ1-5 TRBV10-3 . . TGTGCCATCAGTGAAATAGGGGATCAGCCCCAGCATTTT CAISEIGDQPQHF
TRBJ2-6 TRBV5-4 TRBD2 . TGTGCCAGCAGCCCACCGCCGGGACTAGCGGGAGTGTATGGGGCCAACGTCCTGACTTTC CASSPPPGLAGVYGANVLTF
TRBJ2-1 TRBV30 . . TGTGCCTGGAGTGTTCAAAGCGTATATGAGCAGTTCTTC CAWSVQSVYEQFF
TRBJ1-1 TRBV5-1 . . TGCGCCAGCAGCTCGACAGTAAACACTGAAGCTTTCTTT CASSSTVNTEAFF
TRBJ2-5 TRBV12-5 TRBD2 . TGTGCTAGTGGTGGCGGACTAGCGGGGGGCCTTCACACGTTAGAGACCCAGTACTTC CASGGGLAGGLHTLETQYF
TRBJ2-3 TRBV6-4 TRBD2 once TGTGCCAGCGGTGGGCCGGGAGGTACGCAGTATTTT CASGGPGGTQYF
TRBJ2-7 TRBV10-3 TRBD2 . TGTGCCATCAGTGAGTTGGGCGGGGGAGTCTACGAGCAGTACTTC CAISELGGGVYEQYF
TRBJ1-6 TRBV5-5 . . TGTGCCAGCAGCCGAGCCAGGACACAGTATAATTCACCCCTCCACTTT CASSRARTQYNSPLHF
TRBJ2-1 TRBV5-1 TRBD1 . TGCGCCAGCAGTTTATACGGGACAGGGACTTACAATGAGCAGTTCTTC CASSLYGTGTYNEQFF
TRBJ1-5 TRBV6-5 . . TGTGCCTCCAAGGGGAGCAATCAGCCCCAGCATTTT CASKGSNQPQHF
TRBJ2-2 TRBV19 TRBD1 . TGTGCCAGTAGCCTACAGGGGCGAATCAACACCGGGGAGCTGTTTTTT CASSLQGRINTGELFF
TRBJ2-7 TRBV10-3 TRBD1 . TGTGCCATCAGTGAGTCCGGGACAGGGGCCGAGCAGTACTTC CAISESGTGAEQYF
TRBJ2-3 TRBV28 TRBD2 . TGTGCCAGCAGGGGGACTAGCGGTAGCACAGATACGCAGTATTTT CASRGTSGSTDTQYF
TRBJ2-7 TRBV5-1 TRBD1 . TGCGCCAGCAGCCAGGGACAGGCCCTCTCCTACGAGCAGTACTTC CASSQGQALSYEQYF
TRBJ1-2 TRBV6-4 . . TGTGCCAGCCCTCGCCTATCCTTC CASPRLSF
TRBJ1-1 TRBV19 . . TGTGCCAGCCAAGACAGGAACACTGAAGCTTTCTTT CASQDRNTEAFF
TRBJ2-4 TRBV25-1 TRBD1 . TGTGCCAGCAGTCCTCGGACAGGTTTAGCCAAAAACATTCAGTACTTC CASSPRTGLAKNIQYF
TRBJ1-2 TRBV5-4 TRBD1 . TGTGCCAGCAGCTTGGACAGGGGGAACTATGGCTACACCTTC CASSLDRGNYGYTF
TRBJ2-7 TRBV5-1 . . TGCGCCAGCAGCTCACCTCCGGTCTACGAGCAGTACTTC CASSSPPVYEQYF
TRBJ2-2 TRBV21-1 . . TGTGCCAGCAGCAAAGGGGGGTGGGACAGGGAGAACACCGGGGAGCTGTTTTTT CASSKGGWDRENTGELFF
TRBJ2-2 TRBV6-5 . . TGTGCCAGCCGTAATGACAGGCGAGGCACCGGGGAGCTGTTTTTT CASRNDRRGTGELFF
TRBJ2-2 TRBV27 TRBD1 . TGTGCCAGCAGTCCAGAGGCGGGACAGGGGGTGAACACCGGGGAGCTGTTTTTT CASSPEAGQGVNTGELFF
TRBJ2-1 TRBV4-1 TRBD2 once TGCGCCAGCAGCCAAGATGGCGGGAGAAATGAGCAGTTCTTC CASSQDGGRNEQFF
TRBJ1-5 TRBV10-3 TRBD1 . TGTGCCATCGCCTCGACAGGGGGCGGTCAGCCCCAGCATTTT CAIASTGGGQPQHF
TRBJ1-6 TRBV20-1 TRBD1 . TGCAGTGCTAGTGGACAGGAGACCGATTCACCCCTCCACTTT CSASGQETDSPLHF
TRBJ1-4 TRBV7-2 . . TGTGCCAGCAGCATTGTATCGGGGATTTCGGGTGAAAAACTGTTTTTT CASSIVSGISGEKLFF
TRBJ2-2 TRBV5-1 TRBD1 few TGCGCCAGCAGCCCAGGGACAGGGGGCGGAACCGGGGAGCTGTTTTTT CASSPGTGGGTGELFF
TRBJ2-7 TRBV5-1 . . TGCGCCAGCAGCCCGGGGGTCTGGACAGGCGTTTACGAGCAGTACTTC CASSPGVWTGVYEQYF
TRBJ2-1 TRBV18 . . TGTGCCAGCTCACCACGGGCATACAATGAGCAGTTCTTC CASSPRAYNEQFF
TRBJ1-3 TRBV29-1 TRBD1 . TGCAGCGTTGGGGTCGGGACAGAGAGCTCTGGAAACACCATATATTTT CSVGVGTESSGNTIYF
TRBJ1-5 TRBV2 TRBD1 . TGTGCCAGCAGTGGGGGACAGGGGGCATCTCAGCCCCAGCATTTT CASSGGQGASQPQHF
TRBJ2-5 TRBV2 . . TGTGCCAGCAGCCGAAACTACCAAGAGACCCAGTACTTC CASSRNYQETQYF
TRBJ2-2 TRBV18 TRBD2 . TGTGCCAGCTCACCTTCGTTGCGGGAGTTTGGCGGGGAGCTGTTTTTT CASSPSLREFGGELFF
TRBJ2-5 TRBV2 TRBD2 . TGTGCCAGCAGTGAAGAGGTAGCGGGGGGTCAAGAGACCCAGTACTTC CASSEEVAGGQETQYF
TRBJ1-1 TRBV6-5 TRBD1 few TGTGCCAGCAGTTACTCGGTGACAGGGCGCACTGAAGCTTTCTTT CASSYSVTGRTEAFF
TRBJ1-6 TRBV6-5 TRBD1 . TGTGCCAGCAGTCCACCGACAGGGGTCGGTTCACCCCTCCACTTT CASSPPTGVGSPLHF
TRBJ1-6 TRBV5-1 TRBD1 . TGCGCCAGCAGCGTATTACAGGGGGCCCAATCACCCCTCCACTTT CASSVLQGAQSPLHF
TRBJ1-6 TRBV12-3/TRBV12-4 . . TGTGCCAGCAGTTTCGACATACTACCCCTCCACTTT CASSFDILPLHF
TRBJ1-1 TRBV5-1 TRBD1 . TGCGCCAGCACCGGGACAGAGAGAACTGAAGCTTTCTTT CASTGTERTEAFF
TRBJ1-2 TRBV7-9 . . TGTGCCAGCAGCTTAGCAATGGCGGGAGCCTATGGCTACACCTTC CASSLAMAGAYGYTF